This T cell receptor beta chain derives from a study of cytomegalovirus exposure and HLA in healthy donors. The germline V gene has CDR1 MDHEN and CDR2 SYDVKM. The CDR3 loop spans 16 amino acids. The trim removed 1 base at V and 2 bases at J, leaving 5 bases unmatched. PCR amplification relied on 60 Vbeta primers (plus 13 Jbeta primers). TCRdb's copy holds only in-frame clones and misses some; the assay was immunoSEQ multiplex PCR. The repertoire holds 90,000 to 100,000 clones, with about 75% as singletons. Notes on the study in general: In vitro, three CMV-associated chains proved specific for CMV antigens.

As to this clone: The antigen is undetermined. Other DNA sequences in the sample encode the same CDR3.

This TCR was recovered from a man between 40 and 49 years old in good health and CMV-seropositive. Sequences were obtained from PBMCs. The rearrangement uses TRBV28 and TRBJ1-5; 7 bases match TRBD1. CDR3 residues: CASSLFPGGGNQPQHF. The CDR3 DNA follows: TGTGCCAGCAGTTTATTTCCAGGGGGTGGCAATCAGCCCCAGCATTTT.